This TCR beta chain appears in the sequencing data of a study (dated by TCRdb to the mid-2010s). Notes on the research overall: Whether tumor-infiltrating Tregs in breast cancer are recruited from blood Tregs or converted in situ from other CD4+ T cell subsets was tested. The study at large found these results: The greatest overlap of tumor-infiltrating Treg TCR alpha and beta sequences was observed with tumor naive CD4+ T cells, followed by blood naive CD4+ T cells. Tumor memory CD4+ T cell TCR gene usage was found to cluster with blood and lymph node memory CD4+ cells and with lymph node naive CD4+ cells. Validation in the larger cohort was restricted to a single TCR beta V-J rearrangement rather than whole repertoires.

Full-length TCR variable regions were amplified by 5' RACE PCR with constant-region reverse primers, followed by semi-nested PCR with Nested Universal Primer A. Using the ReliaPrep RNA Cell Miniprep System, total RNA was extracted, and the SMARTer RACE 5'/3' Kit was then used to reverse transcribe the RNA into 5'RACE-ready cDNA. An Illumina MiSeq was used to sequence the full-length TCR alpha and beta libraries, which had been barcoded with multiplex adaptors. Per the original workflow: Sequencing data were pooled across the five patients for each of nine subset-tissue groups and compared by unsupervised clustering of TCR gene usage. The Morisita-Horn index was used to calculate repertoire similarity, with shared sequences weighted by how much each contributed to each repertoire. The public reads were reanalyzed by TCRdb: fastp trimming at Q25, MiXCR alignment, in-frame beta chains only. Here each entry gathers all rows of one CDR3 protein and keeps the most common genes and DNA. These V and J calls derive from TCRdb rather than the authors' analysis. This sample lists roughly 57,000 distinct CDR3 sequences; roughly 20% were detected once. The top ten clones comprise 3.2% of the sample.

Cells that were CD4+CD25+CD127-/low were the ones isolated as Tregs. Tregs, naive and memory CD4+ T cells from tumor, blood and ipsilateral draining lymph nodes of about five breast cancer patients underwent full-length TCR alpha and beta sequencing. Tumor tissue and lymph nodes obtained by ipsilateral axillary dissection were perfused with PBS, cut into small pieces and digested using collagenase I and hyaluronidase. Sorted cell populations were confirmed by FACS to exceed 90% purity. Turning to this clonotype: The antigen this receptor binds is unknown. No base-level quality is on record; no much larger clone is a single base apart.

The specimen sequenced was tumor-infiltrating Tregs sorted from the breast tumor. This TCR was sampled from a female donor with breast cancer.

Read as DNA, the sequence is TGTGCCAGCAGCTTGGAGGGGTCGAAAACCCCCTACGAGCAGTACTTC. Its product reads: CASSLEGSKTPYEQYF. The chain is assembled from TRBV5-5 and TRBJ2-7; TRBD1 is possibly the D segment (5 matching bases). Trimming costs V 0 bases and J 2 bases, and their ends lie 15 bases apart. The CDR3 sequence holds 16 residues, the cysteine and phenylalanine included. Only the CDR3 portion is preserved as DNA: 48 bases, with reading frame beginning at the first base. Taken from the germline V gene (reference sequence), the CDR1 and CDR2 loops are SGHKS and YYEKEE. Reference TRBV5-5 and TRBJ2-7 genes cover what lies past the CDR3, so the full variable domain is DAGVTQSPTHLIKTRGQQVTLRCSPISGHKSVSWYQQVLGQGPQFIFQYYEKEERGRGNFPDRFSARQFPNYSSELNVNALLLGDSALYLCASSLEGSKTPYEQYFGPGTRLTVT.